A selection of T cell receptor beta chains follows, all from one sample in a study of T cell responses to AZD1222 COVID-19 vaccine. Sequenced by immunoSEQ multiplex PCR; TCRdb stores in-frame clones only, minus some. The sample has roughly 200,000 clones; 90% to 95% are singletons. The input for sequencing was peripheral blood, taken 28 days after the second dose of the MenACWY control vaccine. These receptors were collected from an adult who received the MenACWY meningococcal vaccine as a control. Both conserved end residues are part of each CDR3. D genes are given only for firm matches. The listing skips clone size in some rows; elsewhere it reads once, few, many or a size class.

TRBD1	TRBJ1-2	TRBV4-3	once	TGCGCCAGCAGCCAAGATCTGCAGGGGGTCTATGGCTACACCTTC	CASSQDLQGVYGYTF
NA	TRBJ1-6	TRBV2	NA	TGTGCCAGCACTTCCGGCACGCTAAGTTCACCCCTCCACTTT	CASTSGTLSSPLHF
TRBD1	TRBJ1-4	TRBV7-6	NA	TGTGCCAGCACCAGAGGACAGGCGCCCAATGAAAAACTGTTTTTT	CASTRGQAPNEKLFF
TRBD2	TRBJ2-5	TRBV13	NA	TGTGCCAGCAGCTCCCGAAGACTAGCGGGGGCGAACCAAGAGACCCAGTACTTC	CASSSRRLAGANQETQYF
TRBD1	TRBJ1-1	TRBV6-6	NA	TGTGCCAGCAGTGGGGACAGAGACACTGAAGCTTTCTTT	CASSGDRDTEAFF
NA	TRBJ1-1	TRBV7-2	NA	TGTGCCAGCAGCTTATGGAGCGGGGACACTGAAGCTTTCTTT	CASSLWSGDTEAFF
NA	TRBJ2-1	TRBV5-4	NA	TGTGCCAGCAGCTTGGGCTATGAGCAGTTCTTC	CASSLGYEQFF
NA	TRBJ1-5	TRBV30	NA	TGTGCCTGGAGTGCCCAATCCAAGCCCCAGCATTTT	CAWSAQSKPQHF
TRBD2	TRBJ2-1	TRBV10-3	NA	TGTGCCATCAGGGCTAGCGGGGAGGATGAGCAGTTCTTC	CAIRASGEDEQFF
TRBD2	TRBJ2-1	TRBV7-9	few	TGTGCCAGCAGCTTGGTAGCGGGGGTCTCTGATGAGCAGTTCTTC	CASSLVAGVSDEQFF
TRBD1	TRBJ1-1	TRBV6-4	NA	TGTGCCAGCAGCCCCTCCGGGACAGGTTACACTGAAGCTTTCTTT	CASSPSGTGYTEAFF
TRBD1	TRBJ2-7	TRBV4-2	NA	TGTGCCAGCAGCCCCACAGGGGGCTCCTACGAGCAGTACTTC	CASSPTGGSYEQYF
NA	TRBJ1-5	TRBV19	NA	TGTGCCAGTAGTGTCGAATGGAATCAGCCCCAGCATTTT	CASSVEWNQPQHF
TRBD1	TRBJ1-4	TRBV24-1	NA	TGTGCCACTTGTGGGGACAGGACTAACCTGGGAGAAAAACTGTTTTTT	CATCGDRTNLGEKLFF
TRBD1	TRBJ1-2	TRBV2	NA	TGTGCCAGCAGGTGGACAGGGGATGGCTACACCTTC	CASRWTGDGYTF
NA	TRBJ1-4	TRBV6-4	NA	TGTGCCAGCAGTGTCCCCAGGTCTGATAAACTGTTTTTT	CASSVPRSDKLFF
NA	TRBJ2-2	TRBV5-6	NA	TGTGCCAGCAGCTTGTCAGGGGGAGGAACCGGGGAGCTGTTTTTT	CASSLSGGGTGELFF
NA	TRBJ2-3	TRBV6-1	NA	TGTGCCAGCAGCCGGGAGTATCTCGGCACAGATACGCAGTATTTT	CASSREYLGTDTQYF
NA	TRBJ2-1	TRBV7-9	NA	TGTGCCAGCAAGGGACGTGGCAATGAGCAGTTCTTC	CASKGRGNEQFF
TRBD1	TRBJ2-1	TRBV11-3	NA	TGTGCCAGCAGCTTAGCAGGGACAGGCCCTTACAATGAGCAGTTCTTC	CASSLAGTGPYNEQFF
NA	TRBJ1-1	TRBV6-2/TRBV6-3	NA	TGTGCCAGCAGTTACGGGCGGAACACTGAAGCTTTCTTT	CASSYGRNTEAFF
TRBD2	TRBJ2-7	TRBV5-4	NA	TGTGCCAGCAGCTTGGCCGTAGCGGGCATCTACGAGCAGTACTTC	CASSLAVAGIYEQYF
NA	TRBJ2-6	TRBV19	NA	TGTGCCAGTAGGACGCAATTGGGGGCCAACGTCCTGACTTTC	CASRTQLGANVLTF
NA	TRBJ1-6	TRBV19	NA	TGTGCCAGTAGTATGGGCCAGATCTATAATTCACCCCTCCACTTT	CASSMGQIYNSPLHF
NA	TRBJ2-3	TRBV7-2	NA	TGTGCCAGCAGCTCCCGCCGGGAGACAGATACGCAGTATTTT	CASSSRRETDTQYF
NA	TRBJ2-5	TRBV7-2	NA	TGTGCCAGCAGTCGAGGCAGCCTCCAAGAGACCCAGTACTTC	CASSRGSLQETQYF
NA	TRBJ1-1	TRBV5-8	NA	TGTGCCAGCAGCTTCCAGGGGTTAAGAGCTTTCTTT	CASSFQGLRAFF
NA	TRBJ2-3	TRBV7-9	NA	TGTGCCAGCAGAAGCACAGATACGCAGTATTTT	CASRSTDTQYF
TRBD1	TRBJ1-2	TRBV24-1	NA	TGTGCCACCAGTGATAGGACAGGGGCTGGCTACACCTTC	CATSDRTGAGYTF
TRBD1	TRBJ1-2	TRBV3-1/TRBV3-2	NA	TGTGCCAGCAGCCAAGCCCAGGACAGGGTGGGCTATGGCTACACCTTC	CASSQAQDRVGYGYTF
NA	TRBJ1-4	TRBV28	NA	TGTGCCAGCAGTTTAGTTGGGGTCTTAACTAATGAAAAACTGTTTTTT	CASSLVGVLTNEKLFF
NA	TRBJ1-4	TRBV27	NA	TGTGCCAGCAGTTCGACAGGCCGTACTAATGAAAAACTGTTTTTT	CASSSTGRTNEKLFF
NA	TRBJ1-1	TRBV6-5	NA	TGTGCCAGCAGCCGGGCGACGTTGAACACTGAAGCTTTCTTT	CASSRATLNTEAFF
TRBD1	TRBJ1-4	TRBV6-5	NA	TGTGCCAGCACCCTACAGGGGGCCCAGAAAGGAAAACTGTTTTTT	CASTLQGAQKGKLFF
TRBD2	TRBJ2-5	TRBV5-1	NA	TGCGCCAGCAGCTTCCAGCGGGGGGCGTACCAAGAGACCCAGTACTTC	CASSFQRGAYQETQYF
TRBD2	TRBJ2-7	TRBV5-4	NA	TGTGCCAGCAGCCAGCGGGGGAGCTCCTACGAGCAGTACTTC	CASSQRGSSYEQYF
NA	TRBJ1-2	TRBV6-5	NA	TGTGCCAGCAGGCCCGACAGCGACCACTATGGCTACACCTTC	CASRPDSDHYGYTF
TRBD1	TRBJ1-1	TRBV24-1	NA	TGTGCCACCAGCCCGACAGGGAAGGGGGGGAACACTGAAGCTTTCTTT	CATSPTGKGGNTEAFF
TRBD2	TRBJ2-5	TRBV19	NA	TGTGCCAGTAGTATGACTAGCGAGACCCAGTACTTC	CASSMTSETQYF
NA	TRBJ1-4	TRBV2	NA	TGTGCCAGCAGGAGGGGGGCTAATGAAAAACTGTTTTTT	CASRRGANEKLFF
NA	TRBJ2-7	TRBV5-8	few	TGTGCCAGCAGCTTGGATAGGCGGGGGCGCTCCTACGAGCAGTACTTC	CASSLDRRGRSYEQYF
NA	TRBJ1-6	TRBV19	once	TGTGCCAGTAGTACCCGACCAAGACAGCAAGGATCACCCCTCCACTTT	CASSTRPRQQGSPLHF
TRBD2	TRBJ2-3	TRBV14	NA	TGTGCCAGCAGCCCCTGGCCCGGCGGGGGAAGCACAGATACGCAGTATTTT	CASSPWPGGGSTDTQYF
NA	TRBJ2-3	TRBV7-9	NA	TGTGCCAGCAGCTTCGGGAGCACAGATACGCAGTATTTT	CASSFGSTDTQYF
NA	TRBJ1-3	TRBV7-2	NA	TGTGCCAGCAGCTTAGTAACAGCCTCTGGAAACACCATATATTTT	CASSLVTASGNTIYF
NA	TRBJ2-3	TRBV2	NA	TGTGCCAGCAAGGGCACAGATACGCAGTATTTT	CASKGTDTQYF
NA	TRBJ1-3	TRBV2	NA	TGTGCCAGCAGTGAGCGGGACACTGGAAACACCATATATTTT	CASSERDTGNTIYF
NA	TRBJ2-2	TRBV11-2	NA	TGTGCCAGCAGCTCTCGCCCCCGGGGCGGGGAGCTGTTTTTT	CASSSRPRGGELFF
NA	TRBJ2-7	TRBV19	NA	TGTGCCAGTAGTATTCATATGACAGCAATAGCCTACGAGCAGTACTTC	CASSIHMTAIAYEQYF
TRBD1	TRBJ2-7	TRBV3-1/TRBV3-2	NA	TGTGCCAGCAGCCCCCGGACAGGAACCCACGAGCAGTACTTC	CASSPRTGTHEQYF
NA	TRBJ1-5	TRBV4-2	few	TGTGCCAGCAGCCAAGGGTACGGGCAGCCCCAGCATTTT	CASSQGYGQPQHF
NA	TRBJ1-4	TRBV27	NA	TGTGCCAGCAGTTTAATTGTTGGTGAAAAACTGTTTTTT	CASSLIVGEKLFF
NA	TRBJ2-1	TRBV5-1	NA	TGCGCCAGCAGCTTCGGGACCCTCTACAATGAGCAGTTCTTC	CASSFGTLYNEQFF
TRBD1	TRBJ1-2	TRBV19	NA	TGTGCCAGTAGAGACCCCGGGACAGGGGGCTCGGCGCTCTATGGCTACACCTTC	CASRDPGTGGSALYGYTF
TRBD1	TRBJ1-2	TRBV5-8	NA	TGTGCCAGCAGCGTTCGGGCAGGGGGCGGTGGCTACACCTTC	CASSVRAGGGGYTF